The 8 T cell receptor beta chains presented below share a single source sample, sequenced in a study of blood T cells in healthy people across ages. The authors ran a second PCR of 7 to 11 cycles using a sample-barcoded 5' primer and a J-beta primer mix. TCRdb reprocessed the 5' RACE reads via MiXCR and lists one record per CDR3 protein. The repertoire consists of about 1.7 million distinct CDR3 sequences, with about 28% occurring once and the leading ten covering 6.5% to 8.5%. The material sequenced was blood. Receptors originate from a woman aged 25-40 years in good health.

This clonotype was seen repeatedly, ten times or more. The rearrangement joins TRBV2 to TRBJ2-1; D call uncertain. The CDR3 is made up of 10 amino acids. The V gene lost 6 bases and the J gene lost 5 bases, with 2 bases spanning the gap. The germline CDR1 and CDR2 sequences are SNHLY and FYNNEI. As DNA, the CDR3 is TGTGCCAGCAGGGACAATGAGCAGTTCTTC. Translating it yields CASRDNEQFF.

In its sample, this clonotype was seen many times. The V and J genes are TRBV18 and TRBJ2-7, with 7 nucleotides matching TRBD1. This CDR3 has 13 residues. The germline V gene has CDR1 KGHSH and CDR2 LQKENI. Trimming took 5 bases from V and 3 from J; bases not matched to a gene: 4. The CDR3 DNA reads as TGTGCCAGCTCAGGCGGACAGGACTACGAGCAGTACTTC. It encodes CASSGGQDYEQYF.

This clonotype was observed a handful of times. The chain recombines TRBV9 with TRBJ2-2, with 15 nucleotides matching TRBD2. The J segment lost 5 bases and the V segment lost 3 bases, leaving 2 bases of the junction unmatched. The CDR3 covers 16 residues. In germline, CDR1 is SGDLS, CDR2 YYNGEE. The CDR3 here is CASSEGLAGGTGELFF. The CDR3 DNA follows: TGTGCCAGCAGCGAGGGACTAGCGGGAGGTACCGGGGAGCTGTTTTTT.

This clonotype was recorded many times. The V and J genes are TRBV12-3 or TRBV12-4 and TRBJ2-7, with 8 bases lining up with TRBD1. V dropped 6 bases and J dropped 2; count of bases not matched to a gene: 9. The CDR3 contains 15 residues. In DNA form, the CDR3 reads TGTGCCAGCAGCTCGGACAGGGTCCCTCCCTACGAGCAGTACTTC. Protein: CASSSDRVPPYEQYF.

This clonotype was seen many times. This rearrangement joins TRBV4-1 to TRBJ2-7; 10 nucleotides line up with TRBD2. Germline CDR1 and CDR2: MGHRA and YSYEKL. This CDR3 region has 18 residues. Trimming at V came to 1 base and at J to 0 bases, leaving 9 bases not matched to a gene. CDR3 region: CASSQGRGLADSSYEQYF. The CDR3 DNA sequence: TGCGCCAGCAGCCAAGGCCGCGGACTAGCGGACAGCTCCTACGAGCAGTACTTC.

The sample holds a few counts of this clonotype. The V gene is TRBV2, the J gene TRBJ1-2, with unresolved D. The CDR3 spans 14 residues. Germline values: CDR1 SNHLY, CDR2 FYNNEI. V was clipped by 0 bases and J by 7 bases, with 12 bases between them. CDR3 sequence (DNA): TGTGCCAGCAGTGAAGCGCTTGGCCCGAGTGGCTACACCTTC. Encoded protein: CASSEALGPSGYTF. The full variable domain, completed using reference TRBV2 and TRBJ1-2, is EPEVTQTPSHQVTQMGQEVILRCVPISNHLYFYWYRQILGQKVEFLVSFYNNEISEKSEIFDDQFSVERPDGSNFTLKIRSTKLEDSAMYFCASSEALGPSGYTFGSGTRLTVV.

The V call is TRBV7-7, the J call TRBJ2-7; 7 nucleotides match TRBD1. The junction had 8 bases not matched to a gene; V was cut back by 4 bases and J by 5 bases. The CDR3 consists of 14 residues. Germline V gene data show CDR1 as SSHAT and CDR2 as FNYEAQ (reference sequence). CDR3: CASSSTLTGNEQYF. CDR3 DNA sequence: TGTGCCAGCAGCTCCACGCTGACAGGGAACGAGCAGTACTTC. The full variable domain, completed using reference TRBV7-7 and TRBJ2-7, is GAGVSQSPRYKVTKRGQDVTLRCDPISSHATLYWYQQALGQGPEFLTYFNYEAQPDKSGLPSDRFSAERPEGSISTLTIQRTEQRDSAMYRCASSSTLTGNEQYFGPGTRLTVT.

The chain has TRBV24-1 and TRBJ2-5; perhaps TRBD2 as D (5 bases). CDR1 and CDR2 (germline): KGHDR, SFDVKD. With 1 base removed from V and 5 bases from J, the gap between germline ends came to 10 bases. The CDR3 loop spans 14 amino acids. Here the CDR3 DNA reads TGTGCCACCAGTGATTTTTACCGGGGTGAGACCCAGTACTTC. This encodes CATSDFYRGETQYF.